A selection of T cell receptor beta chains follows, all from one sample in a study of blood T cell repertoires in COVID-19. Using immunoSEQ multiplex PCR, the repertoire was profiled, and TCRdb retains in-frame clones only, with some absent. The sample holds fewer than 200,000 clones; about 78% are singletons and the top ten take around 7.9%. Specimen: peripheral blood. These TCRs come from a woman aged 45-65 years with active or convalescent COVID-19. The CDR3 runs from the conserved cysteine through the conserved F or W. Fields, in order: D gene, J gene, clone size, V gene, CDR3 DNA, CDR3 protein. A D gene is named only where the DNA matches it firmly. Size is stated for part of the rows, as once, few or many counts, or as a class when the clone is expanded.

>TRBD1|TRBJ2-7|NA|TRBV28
TGTGCCAGCAGGGGGACAGCCTCCTACGAGCAGTACTTC
CASRGTASYEQYF
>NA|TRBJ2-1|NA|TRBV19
TGTGCCAGTAGTATAGTCGGCGGAAGCTCCTACAATGAGCAGTTCTTC
CASSIVGGSSYNEQFF
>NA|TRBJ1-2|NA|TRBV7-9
TGTGCCAGCAGCTTTGCCCAGGGTGGCTACACCTTC
CASSFAQGGYTF
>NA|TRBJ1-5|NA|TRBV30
TGTGCCTGGAGTGGGCGCGGCGGGGTTAATCAGCCCCAGCATTTT
CAWSGRGGVNQPQHF
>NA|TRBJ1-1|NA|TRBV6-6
TGTGCCAGCAGTTACTCGAGTATCACTGAAGCTTTCTTT
CASSYSSITEAFF
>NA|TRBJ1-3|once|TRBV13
TGTGCCAGCACCCTACGGGGGAAGGGAAACACCATATATTTT
CASTLRGKGNTIYF
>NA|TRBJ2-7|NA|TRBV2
TGTGCCAGCAGTGGGACATACCTTTCCTACGAGCAGTACTTC
CASSGTYLSYEQYF
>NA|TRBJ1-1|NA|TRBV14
TGTGCCAGCAGTCGTCCAGGGGAGGCTTTCTTT
CASSRPGEAFF
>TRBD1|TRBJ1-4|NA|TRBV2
TGTGCCAGCAGTTATTACCAGGGGGCGCCGAGTGAAAAACTGTTTTTT
CASSYYQGAPSEKLFF
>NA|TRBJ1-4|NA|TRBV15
TGTGCCACCAGCGGAAGCAGGGGAAAAAAGCCAACTAATGAAAAACTGTTTTTT
CATSGSRGKKPTNEKLFF
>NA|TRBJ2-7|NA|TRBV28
TGTGCCAGCAGTTTATCTGACAGATCCTACGAGCAGTACTTC
CASSLSDRSYEQYF
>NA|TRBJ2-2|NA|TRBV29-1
TGCAGCGTACAGGGTCCAAACACCGGGGAGCTGTTTTTT
CSVQGPNTGELFF
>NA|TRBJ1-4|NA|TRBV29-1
TGCAGCGTTGAGGACAGTGCAACTAATGAAAAACTGTTTTTT
CSVEDSATNEKLFF
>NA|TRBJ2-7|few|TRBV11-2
TGTGCCAGCAGCCAAAGCGTGGGGGACACCCCGTACTTC
CASSQSVGDTPYF
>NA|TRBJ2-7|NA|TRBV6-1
TGTGCCAGCAGCTCCTTGTACGAGCAGTACTTC
CASSSLYEQYF
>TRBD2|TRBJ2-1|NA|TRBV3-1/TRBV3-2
TGTGCCAGCAGTTTAAGCGGGGTGGGGCTAAATGAGCAGTTCTTC
CASSLSGVGLNEQFF
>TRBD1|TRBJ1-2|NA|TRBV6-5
TGTGCCAGCAGGACGGGACAGGGACGTGGCTACACCTTC
CASRTGQGRGYTF
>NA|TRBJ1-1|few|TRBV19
TGTGCCAGTAGTATACCCCAGGGGCGGGAAGCTTTCTTT
CASSIPQGREAFF
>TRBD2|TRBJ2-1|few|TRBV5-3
TGTGCCAGAAGCACTAGCGGACACAATGAGCAGTTCTTC
CARSTSGHNEQFF
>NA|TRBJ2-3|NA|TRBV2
TGTGCCAGCAGCACCGGGACTAGCACAGATACGCAGTATTTT
CASSTGTSTDTQYF
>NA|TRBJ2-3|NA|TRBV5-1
TGCGCCAGCAGCTTAAGTAGCGGAGCTAGCACAGATACGCAGTATTTT
CASSLSSGASTDTQYF
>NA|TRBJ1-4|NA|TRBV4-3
TGCGCCAGCAGCCAGAACCCGGGGGGGAATGAAAAACTGTTTTTT
CASSQNPGGNEKLFF
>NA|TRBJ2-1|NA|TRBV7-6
TGTGCCAGCAGCTTAGAGCAGGGTAGAAACAATGAGCAGTTCTTC
CASSLEQGRNNEQFF
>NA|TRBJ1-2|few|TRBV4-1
TGCGCCAGCAGCCAAGACCCTGCAGTCTATGGCTACACCTTC
CASSQDPAVYGYTF
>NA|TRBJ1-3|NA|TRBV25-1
TGTGCCAGCACCAGGGGAAATGGAAACACCATATATTTT
CASTRGNGNTIYF